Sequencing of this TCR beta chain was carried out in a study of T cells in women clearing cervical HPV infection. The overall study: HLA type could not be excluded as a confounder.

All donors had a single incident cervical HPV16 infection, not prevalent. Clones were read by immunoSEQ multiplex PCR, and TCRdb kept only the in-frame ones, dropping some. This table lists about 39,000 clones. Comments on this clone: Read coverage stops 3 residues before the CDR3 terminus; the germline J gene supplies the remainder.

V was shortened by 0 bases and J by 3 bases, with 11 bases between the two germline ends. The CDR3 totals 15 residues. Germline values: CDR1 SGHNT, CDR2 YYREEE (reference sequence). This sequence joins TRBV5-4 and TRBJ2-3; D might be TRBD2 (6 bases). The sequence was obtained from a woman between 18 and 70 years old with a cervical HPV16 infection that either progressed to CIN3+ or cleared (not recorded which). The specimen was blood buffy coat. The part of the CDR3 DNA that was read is TGTGCCAGCAGCTTGGTAGAGGGGAGGACAGATACG. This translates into CASSLVEGRTDT. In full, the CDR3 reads CASSLVEGRTDTQYF.